This T cell receptor (beta chain) was found in a study of blood T cells in healthy people across ages (dated by TCRdb to the mid-2010s). Turning to the overall study: Template switching captured roughly one uniquely barcoded TCR beta cDNA molecule per two T cells in model experiments. To track age-related changes in TCR beta repertoire diversity, the study relied on deep sequencing normalized with unique cDNA molecular identifiers. Four age groups were formed from the donors: young (average 16 years), middle-aged (around 41), aged (under 70) and long-lived (roughly 88). Donors of different ages were randomly distributed across sequencing lanes to avoid experimental bias. The study analyzed two additional independent replicas of 1 million unique cDNA reads from the same blood draw for two donors, one aged 18 to 29 and one aged 80 or older.

The approximately 39 donors, aged roughly 6 to 95 years, were systemically healthy Caucasian individuals from Russia. Each donor gave approximately 9.3 milliliters of peripheral blood, collected into EDTA-treated Vacutainer tubes. PBMCs were isolated by Ficoll-Paque density-gradient centrifugation, with at least 7 million obtained per sample. Trizol reagent was used to extract total RNA from the PBMCs, yielding at least 6 micrograms per sample. The percentages of naive CD45RAhigh/CD27high T cells were determined by flow cytometry on a PBMC aliquot from every donor. From cysteine to phenylalanine, the CDR3 is 14 amino acids long. Only the CDR3 part of the read is kept: 42 bases, read in frame from the first base. V was cut back by 0 bases and J by 7 bases, leaving a gap of 12 bases between them. CDR1 SGHTA and CDR2 FQGTGA were looked up in the germline V gene. The library was obtained by 5' RACE. Sequencing used an Illumina HiSeq 2500. The second PCR ran for about 6 to 12 cycles and used a J-beta primer mix along with a sample-barcoded 5' primer. A template-switch 5' adaptor carrying 12 random nucleotides introduced a unique molecular identifier onto each TCR beta cDNA molecule. Each sample yielded at least 3 million CDR3-containing paired-end reads. First-strand cDNA synthesis was performed from all RNA using the Mint cDNA synthesis kit, with priming by a TRBC-specific oligonucleotide. Following uracil-DNA glycosylase treatment, a first 18-cycle PCR with universal primers M1SS and BC2_uni_R was performed on all cDNA. Per the source publication's procedure: For normalization, 1 million high-quality reads, each with a distinct molecular identifier, were randomly selected from each sample. Instead of being binned into consensus sequences, reads with shared molecular identifiers were discarded. MiTCR, run with a Q25 quality threshold and the strictest error-elimination algorithm, handled CDR3 identification, clonotype clustering and error correction. A nonparametric unseen species model with Euler transformation was used to estimate lower-bound total TCR beta diversity. Starting from the raw public reads, TCRdb applied fastp trimming at Q25, assembled clones with MiXCR and retained in-frame beta chains. Rows are combined by CDR3 protein, so each entry shows the most common genes and DNA. TCRdb, not the authors, supplied the V and J calls. The sample yields more than 550,000 distinct CDR3 sequences; about 24% were counted once. The ten largest account for about 22% of the sample.

Study-level results and caveats: The CMV infection status of donors was not known, potentially confounding age-related changes in expanded clonotypes. As age increased, observed TCR beta diversity per million T cells dropped in a roughly linear way, and a significant reduction was already evident by age approximately 40. Total diversity estimates from one million sequenced T cells were considered lower bounds and underestimates. Compared with the aged group, the long-lived group had more naive CD4+ T cells, fewer expanded clones and increased TCR diversity, a pattern suggesting age selection. A strong correlation was found between observed TCR beta diversity and the percentage of naive T cells measured by flow cytometry. Because profiling used bulk unsorted PBMCs, naive and antigen-experienced compartments could not be compared conclusively.

To note about this clonotype: The specificity of this receptor is unknown. The sample holds no much larger clone one base away, and base qualities are not on file.

The origin of this receptor is a man between 65 and 85 years old in good health. This chain joins TRBV7-3 to TRBJ1-1, with the D gene not confidently named. Sequencing used blood. The CDR3 reads as follows: CASSLTGGGGEAFF. The nucleotide sequence is TGTGCCAGCAGCTTAACCGGCGGAGGTGGTGAAGCTTTCTTT. Supplemented by the reference TRBV7-3 and TRBJ1-1 proteins around the CDR3, the complete variable domain is GAGVSQTPSNKVTEKGKYVELRCDPISGHTALYWYRQSLGQGPEFLIYFQGTGAADDSGLPNDRFFAVRPEGSVSTLKIQRTERGDSAVYLCASSLTGGGGEAFFGQGTRLTVV.